Each of the 5 T cell receptor beta chains below was sequenced from the same sample in a study of T-cell memory formation after mild COVID-19. TCRdb called the 5' RACE reads again in MiXCR, with one record for every CDR3 protein. This table has approximately 52,000 distinct CDR3 sequences, roughly a tenth appearing once. Specimen: PBMCs or a T cell subset sorted from them (not recorded which). These receptors came from an adult woman who had mild COVID-19 (a few samples of this study predate the infection). Cell type and time point are not known.

The chain uses TRBV2 and TRBJ1-1; the D gene is possibly TRBD1 (5 bases). In germline, CDR1 is SNHLY, CDR2 FYNNEI. Trimming stripped 6 bases from V and 4 bases from J, with 15 bases between. CDR3 length: 14 residues. CDR3 protein: CASRGQMGLTEAFF. CDR3 bases: TGTGCCAGCAGGGGCCAGATGGGACTCACTGAAGCTTTCTTT. The full variable domain, with the rest looked up from reference TRBV2 and TRBJ1-1, is EPEVTQTPSHQVTQMGQEVILRCVPISNHLYFYWYRQILGQKVEFLVSFYNNEISEKSEIFDDQFSVERPDGSNFTLKIRSTKLEDSAMYFCASRGQMGLTEAFFGQGTRLTVV.

This clonotype was observed a handful of times. V and J are TRBV12-3 or TRBV12-4 and TRBJ1-1; D unclear. V was pared by 5 bases and J by 4 bases, with 11 bases between. The CDR3 length is 13 residues. The chain's CDR3 is CASSSLRGTEAFF. In DNA form, the CDR3 reads TGTGCCAGCAGTAGCCTCCGAGGCACTGAAGCTTTCTTT.

This clonotype is deemed medium-sized. V is TRBV7-3 and J is TRBJ1-1, with a possible D match to TRBD1 (5 bases). The CDR3 is made up of 17 amino acids. Germline lookup yields CDR1 SGHTA and CDR2 FQGTGA. V was clipped by 5 bases and J by 0 bases, with 19 bases between them. CDR3 sequence reads: CASSTRDQGKMNTEAFF. In nucleotides, the CDR3 is TGTGCCAGCAGCACTAGGGATCAGGGAAAAATGAACACTGAAGCTTTCTTT.

This chain links TRBV6-1 with TRBJ2-7, with D possibly being TRBD2 (5 bases). V gave up 1 base and J gave up 5 bases, with 15 bases separating them. The V gene's germline CDR1 is MNHNS and CDR2 SASEGT. The CDR3 sequence is 15 residues long. CDR3 loop: CASSEVAGDFNEQYF. The CDR3 DNA sequence: TGTGCCAGCAGTGAAGTGGCCGGGGATTTCAACGAGCAGTACTTC.

The CDR3 DNA reads TGCAGTGCTAGTGCGGCAACCATGTATAATTCACCCCTCCACTTT. This encodes CSASAATMYNSPLHF. The chain recombines TRBV20-1 with TRBJ1-6; D gene ambiguous. Trimming pared 3 bases from V and 4 bases from J, leaving 13 bases between. This CDR3 region has 15 residues. CDR1 and CDR2 from the germline V gene are DFQATT and SNEGSKA (reference sequence).